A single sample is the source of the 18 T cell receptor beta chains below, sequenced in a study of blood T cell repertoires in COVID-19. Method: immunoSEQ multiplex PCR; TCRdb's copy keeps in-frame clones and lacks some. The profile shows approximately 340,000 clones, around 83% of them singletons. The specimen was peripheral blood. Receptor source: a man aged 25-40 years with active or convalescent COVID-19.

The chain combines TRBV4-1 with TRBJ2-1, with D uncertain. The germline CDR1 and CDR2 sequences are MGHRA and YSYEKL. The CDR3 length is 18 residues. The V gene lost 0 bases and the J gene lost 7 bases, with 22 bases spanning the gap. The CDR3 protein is CASSQDIPGPSRSNEQFF. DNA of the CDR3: TGCGCCAGCAGCCAAGACATACCGGGTCCCTCTCGCAGTAATGAGCAGTTCTTC.

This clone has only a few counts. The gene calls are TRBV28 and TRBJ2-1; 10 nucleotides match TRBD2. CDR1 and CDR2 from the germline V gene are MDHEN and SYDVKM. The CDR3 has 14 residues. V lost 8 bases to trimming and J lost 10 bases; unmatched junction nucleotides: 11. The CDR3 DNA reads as TGTGCCAGCCAAGCGGGAGGGCCGGGGGAAGAGCAGTTCTTC. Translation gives CASQAGGPGEEQFF.

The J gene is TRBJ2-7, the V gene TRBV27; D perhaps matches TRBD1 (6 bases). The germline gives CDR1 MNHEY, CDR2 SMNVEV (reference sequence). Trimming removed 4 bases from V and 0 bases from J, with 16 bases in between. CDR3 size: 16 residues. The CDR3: CASSSPRQASSYEQYF. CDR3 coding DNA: TGTGCCAGCAGTTCTCCCCGACAGGCCAGCTCCTACGAGCAGTACTTC.

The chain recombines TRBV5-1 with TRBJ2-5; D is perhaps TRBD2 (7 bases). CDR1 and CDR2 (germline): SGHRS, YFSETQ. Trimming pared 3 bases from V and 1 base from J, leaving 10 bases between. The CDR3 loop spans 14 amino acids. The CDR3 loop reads CASSSGGPQETQYF. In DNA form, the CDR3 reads TGCGCCAGCAGCTCCGGGGGGCCCCAAGAGACCCAGTACTTC.

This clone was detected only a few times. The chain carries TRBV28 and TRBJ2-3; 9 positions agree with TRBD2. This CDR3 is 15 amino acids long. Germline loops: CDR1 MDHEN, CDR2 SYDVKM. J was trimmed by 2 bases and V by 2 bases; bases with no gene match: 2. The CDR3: CASSLLAGHTDTQYF. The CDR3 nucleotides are TGTGCCAGCAGTTTACTAGCGGGACACACAGATACGCAGTATTTT.

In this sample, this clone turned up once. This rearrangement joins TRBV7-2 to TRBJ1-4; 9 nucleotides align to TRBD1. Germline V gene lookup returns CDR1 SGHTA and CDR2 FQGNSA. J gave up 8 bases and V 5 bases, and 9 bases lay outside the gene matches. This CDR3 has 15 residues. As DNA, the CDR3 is TGTGCCAGCAGCCTATCGACAGGGGGTGGAGAAAAACTGTTTTTT. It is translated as CASSLSTGGGEKLFF.

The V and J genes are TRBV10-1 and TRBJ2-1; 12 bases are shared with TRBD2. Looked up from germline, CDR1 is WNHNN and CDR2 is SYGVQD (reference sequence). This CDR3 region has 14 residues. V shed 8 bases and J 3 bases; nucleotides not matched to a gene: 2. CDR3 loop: CASPTSGGYNEQFF. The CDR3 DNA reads TGCGCCAGCCCGACTAGCGGGGGCTACAATGAGCAGTTCTTC.

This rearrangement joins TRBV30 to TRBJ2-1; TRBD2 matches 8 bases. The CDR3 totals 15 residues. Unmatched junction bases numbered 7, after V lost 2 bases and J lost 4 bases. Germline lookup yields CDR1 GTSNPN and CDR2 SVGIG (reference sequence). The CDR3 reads CAWSPGLAGYNEQFF. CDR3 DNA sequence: TGTGCCTGGAGTCCCGGGCTAGCGGGTTACAATGAGCAGTTCTTC.

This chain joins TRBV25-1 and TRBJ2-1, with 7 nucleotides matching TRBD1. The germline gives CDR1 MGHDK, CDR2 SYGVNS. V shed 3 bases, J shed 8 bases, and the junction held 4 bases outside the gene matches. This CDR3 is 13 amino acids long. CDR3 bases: TGTGCCAGCAGTGAGCAGGGGGTGGATGAGCAGTTCTTC. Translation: CASSEQGVDEQFF.

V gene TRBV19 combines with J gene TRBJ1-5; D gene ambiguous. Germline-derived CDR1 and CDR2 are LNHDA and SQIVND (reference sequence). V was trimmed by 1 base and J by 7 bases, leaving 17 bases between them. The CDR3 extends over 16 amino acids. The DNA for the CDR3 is TGTGCCAGTAGTATAGCGTCCCAAACCCGGTGGCAGCCCCAGCATTTT. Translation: CASSIASQTRWQPQHF.

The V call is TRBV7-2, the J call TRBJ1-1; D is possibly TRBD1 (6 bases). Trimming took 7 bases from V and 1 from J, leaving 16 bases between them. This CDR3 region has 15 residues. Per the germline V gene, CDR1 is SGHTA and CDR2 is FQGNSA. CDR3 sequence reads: CASIRSGGGNTEAFF. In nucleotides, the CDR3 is TGTGCCAGCATCCGATCGGGGGGCGGGAACACTGAAGCTTTCTTT.

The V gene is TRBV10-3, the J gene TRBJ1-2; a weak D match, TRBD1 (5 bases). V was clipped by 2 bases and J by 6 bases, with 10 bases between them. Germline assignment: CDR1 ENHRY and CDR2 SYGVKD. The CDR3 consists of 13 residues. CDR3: CAISERGFDGYTF. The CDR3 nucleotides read TGTGCCATCAGTGAGCGGGGGTTCGATGGCTACACCTTC.

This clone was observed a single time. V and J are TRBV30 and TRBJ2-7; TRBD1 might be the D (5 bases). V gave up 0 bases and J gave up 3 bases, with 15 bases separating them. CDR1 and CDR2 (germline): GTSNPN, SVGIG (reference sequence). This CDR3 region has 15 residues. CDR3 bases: TGTGCCTGGAGTGTGGGGCAGGGTACCTTCTACGAGCAGTACTTC. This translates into CAWSVGQGTFYEQYF.

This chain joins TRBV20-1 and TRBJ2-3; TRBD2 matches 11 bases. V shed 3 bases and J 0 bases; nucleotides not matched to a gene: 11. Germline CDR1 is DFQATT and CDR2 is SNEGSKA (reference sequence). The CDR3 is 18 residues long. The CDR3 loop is CSASLASGGFPSTDTQYF. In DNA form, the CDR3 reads TGCAGTGCTAGTTTGGCTAGCGGGGGGTTTCCGAGCACAGATACGCAGTATTTT.

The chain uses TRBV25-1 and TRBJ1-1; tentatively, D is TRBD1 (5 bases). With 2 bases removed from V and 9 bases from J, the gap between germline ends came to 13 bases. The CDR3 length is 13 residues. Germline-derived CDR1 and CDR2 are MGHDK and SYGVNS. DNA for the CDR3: TGTGCCAGCAGTGAAAGGGGTCAGGGTAAAGCTTTCTTT. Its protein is CASSERGQGKAFF.

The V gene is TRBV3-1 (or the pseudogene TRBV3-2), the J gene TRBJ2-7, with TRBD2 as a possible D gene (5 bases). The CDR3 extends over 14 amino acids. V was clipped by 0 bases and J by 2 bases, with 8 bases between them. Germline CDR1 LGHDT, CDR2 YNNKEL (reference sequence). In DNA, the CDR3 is TGTGCCAGCAGCCAAGAGGGGAGTACCTACGAGCAGTACTTC. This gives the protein CASSQEGSTYEQYF.

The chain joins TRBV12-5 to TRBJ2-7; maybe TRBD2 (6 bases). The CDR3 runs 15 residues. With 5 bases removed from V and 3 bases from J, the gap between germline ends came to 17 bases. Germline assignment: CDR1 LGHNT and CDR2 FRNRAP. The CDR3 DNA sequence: TGTGCTAGTGGTCATTCGAAGGAGGGGAGCTACGAGCAGTACTTC. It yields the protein CASGHSKEGSYEQYF. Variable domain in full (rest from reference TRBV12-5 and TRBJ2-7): DARVTQTPRHKVTEMGQEVTMRCQPILGHNTVFWYRQTMMQGLELLAYFRNRAPLDDSGMPKDRFSAEMPDATLATLKIQPSEPRDSAVYFCASGHSKEGSYEQYFGPGTRLTVT.

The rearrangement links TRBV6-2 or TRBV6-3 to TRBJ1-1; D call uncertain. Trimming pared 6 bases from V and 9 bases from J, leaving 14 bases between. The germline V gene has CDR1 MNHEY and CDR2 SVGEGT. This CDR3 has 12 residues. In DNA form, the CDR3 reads TGTGCCAGCAGCCATAACCTTGAGAAAGCTTTCTTT. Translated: CASSHNLEKAFF.